This record concerns one TCR beta chain sequence. CDR3 length: 16 residues. V lost 3 bases and J lost 3, with 14 bases in between. Germline values: CDR1 KGHSH, CDR2 LQKENI. The data are from a study of blood T cell repertoires in COVID-19. About the research overall: From the United States, Italy and Spain came samples of acute and convalescent COVID-19. In each case, the material was cDNA or gDNA derived from T cells, B-cell-depleted T cells, or PBMCs.

Sequencing used immunoSEQ multiplex PCR; TCRdb keeps in-frame clones, though not all of them. In the table there are around 46,000 clones, 77% of which are singletons. The chain uses TRBV18 and TRBJ2-2; weak D call: TRBD2 (5 bases). The receptor's source is a human donor with active or convalescent COVID-19. The donor label of this sample is uncertain. The material sequenced was peripheral blood. The CDR3 region is CASSPQRGSDTGELFF. As DNA, the CDR3 is TGTGCCAGCTCACCCCAACGGGGTTCGGACACCGGGGAGCTGTTTTTT.